Each of the 12 T cell receptor beta chains below was sequenced from the same sample in a study of blood T cell repertoires in COVID-19 (dated by TCRdb to between 2020 and 2021). Library creation used the immunoSEQ multiplex PCR assay. In its TCRdb copy, this immuneACCESS table keeps in-frame sequences only and misses some clones. Where compared with another copy, unresolved V genes explain less than half of these, and the others have no known cause. The sample records some 210,000 clones, roughly 90% of which are singletons. The ten largest clones add up to around 6.6% of the sample. Specimen: peripheral blood. Receptor source: a woman aged 40 to 50 who had recovered from COVID-19.

This clone has only one observation. This chain connects TRBV19 to TRBJ2-1; the match to TRBD2 covers 13 bases. Germline V gene sequence: CDR1 LNHDA, CDR2 SQIVND (reference sequence). V shed 8 bases and J 5 bases; nucleotides not matched to a gene: 12. There are 17 residues in the CDR3. The CDR3 loop is CASFGLAGDRRHNEQFF. DNA of the CDR3: TGTGCCAGTTTCGGACTAGCGGGAGACCGAAGACACAATGAGCAGTTCTTC.

The CDR3 loop is CASRDSFLYEQYF. The CDR3 nucleotides are TGTGCCAGCAGGGACTCCTTTCTGTACGAGCAGTACTTC. This chain joins TRBV28 and TRBJ2-7; D possibly corresponds to TRBD2 (5 bases). Germline-derived CDR1 and CDR2 are MDHEN and SYDVKM. The V and J ends lost 6 bases and 4 bases respectively, with 13 bases between them. The CDR3 loop spans 13 amino acids. Filled out from reference TRBV28 and TRBJ2-7, the complete variable domain reads DVKVTQSSRYLVKRTGEKVFLECVQDMDHENMFWYRQDPGLGLRLIYFSYDVKMKEKGDIPEGYSVSREKKERFSLILESASTNQTSMYLCASRDSFLYEQYFGPGTRLTVT.

In this sample, this clone turned up a few times. The J gene is TRBJ1-3, the V gene TRBV4-2, with 7 nucleotides matching TRBD1. Germline lookup yields CDR1 LGHNA and CDR2 YNFKEQ. This CDR3 is 18 amino acids long. The trim removed 0 bases at V and 1 base at J, leaving 9 bases unmatched. This CDR3 is CASSQEKANRGSGNTIYF. CDR3 coding DNA: TGTGCCAGCAGCCAAGAGAAGGCAAACAGGGGTTCTGGAAACACCATATATTTT.

The chain couples TRBV28 to TRBJ1-2, with a tentative D call TRBD1 (6 bases). Germline CDR1 MDHEN, CDR2 SYDVKM. The CDR3 sequence is 13 residues long. V was trimmed by 7 bases and J by 4 bases, leaving 13 bases between them. The CDR3 here is CASTLDRAYGYTF. CDR3 nucleotides: TGTGCCAGCACCCTGGACAGAGCCTATGGCTACACCTTC.

The chain joins TRBV20-1 to TRBJ1-2; D might be TRBD1 (6 bases). V was trimmed by 3 bases and J by 8 bases, leaving 13 bases between them. CDR1 is DFQATT and CDR2 is SNEGSKA in the germline V gene (reference sequence). CDR3 length equals 12 residues. As DNA, the CDR3 is TGCAGTGCTAGTGGAACAGGGCTCGGCTACACCTTC. It specifies CSASGTGLGYTF.

The rearrangement links TRBV30 to TRBJ2-2, with a weak D call TRBD2 (6 bases). Germline V gene sequence: CDR1 GTSNPN, CDR2 SVGIG (reference sequence). The CDR3 is made up of 14 amino acids. Trimming left V 8 bases short and J 3 bases short, with 16 bases between. CDR3 nucleotide sequence: TGTGCCGGGGACTCTAGCGAGTACACCGGGGAGCTGTTTTTT. Protein: CAGDSSEYTGELFF.

This clone was recorded a few times. The V gene is TRBV18, the J gene TRBJ1-3, with unresolved D. Germline values: CDR1 KGHSH, CDR2 LQKENI. V dropped 4 bases and J dropped 3 bases, with 16 bases sitting between them. This CDR3 comprises 16 residues. Here the CDR3 reads CASSRNGGQFGNTIYF. The CDR3 DNA reads TGTGCCAGCTCACGAAATGGCGGTCAGTTTGGAAACACCATATATTTT.

This clone was observed a single time. The chain recombines TRBV5-6 with TRBJ2-7; TRBD1 matches 7 bases. Germline CDR1 is SGHDT and CDR2 is YYEEEE. There are 15 residues in the CDR3. Trimming removed 4 bases from V and 2 bases from J; junction bases left unmatched: 9. CDR3 region: CASSLYGQVAYEQYF. The CDR3 DNA reads as TGTGCCAGCAGCCTATACGGACAGGTAGCCTACGAGCAGTACTTC.

The chain has TRBV2 and TRBJ2-5, with 7 nucleotides matching TRBD2. The CDR3 is 16 residues long. Germline V CDR1 and CDR2: SNHLY, FYNNEI. The V segment lost 7 bases and the J segment 7 bases; nucleotides outside the gene matches: 18. Here the CDR3 reads CASTSASGEASGTQYF. The CDR3 DNA reads as TGTGCCAGCACCTCCGCTAGCGGAGAGGCTTCAGGGACCCAGTACTTC. Variable domain in full (rest from reference TRBV2 and TRBJ2-5): EPEVTQTPSHQVTQMGQEVILRCVPISNHLYFYWYRQILGQKVEFLVSFYNNEISEKSEIFDDQFSVERPDGSNFTLKIRSTKLEDSAMYFCASTSASGEASGTQYFGPGTRLLVL.

The chain employs TRBV9 and TRBJ1-6; perhaps TRBD1 as D (5 bases). The germline V gene encodes CDR1 SGDLS and CDR2 YYNGEE. V was shortened by 0 bases and J by 6 bases, with 7 bases between the two germline ends. The CDR3 consists of 14 residues. In DNA, the CDR3 is TGTGCCAGCAGCGTAGAAGACAGTAATTCACCCCTCCACTTT. Encoded protein: CASSVEDSNSPLHF.

The chain joins TRBV27 to TRBJ2-7; 8 bases are shared with TRBD1. V dropped 5 bases and J dropped 7; count of bases not matched to a gene: 7. CDR1 is MNHEY, CDR2 SMNVEV, per germline (reference sequence). This CDR3 is built from 13 residues. The CDR3 bases are TGTGCCAGCAGTCAGGGGGCGCTTGGGGAGCAGTACTTC. It is translated as CASSQGALGEQYF.

The chain couples TRBV11-3 to TRBJ2-2; 12 nucleotides line up with TRBD2. The CDR3 extends over 16 amino acids. V dropped 6 bases and J dropped 2; count of bases not matched to a gene: 4. The germline V gene encodes CDR1 SGHNT and CDR2 YENEEA. CDR3 in amino acids: CASSPLAGGNTGELFF. The DNA of the CDR3 is TGTGCCAGCAGTCCACTAGCGGGAGGAAACACCGGGGAGCTGTTTTTT.